These 31 T cell receptor beta chains came from one sample sequenced in a study of T cell repertoires in cytomegalovirus infection (dated by TCRdb to about 2019). In the paper's terms, the treatment or condition label means: in vitro stimulation with specific CMV peptide epitopes to enrich CMV-specific T cells. These receptors are not linked to any known antigen. These reads were obtained on an Illumina HiSeq 1500. The public reads were run again by TCRdb, first through fastp at Q25 and then through MiXCR, and only productive beta chains were kept. Duplicate CDR3 protein sequences are folded into a single record with the most common DNA and genes. The table for this sample lists about half a million distinct CDR3 sequences; around 35% of them were counted only once. Roughly 15% of the sample belongs to the ten largest clones. Sequenced here: cultured PBMCs, sampled from culture after CMV antigen stimulation. The receptors stem from a human donor in good health (CMV status not recorded). Some clones in this sample may be carry-over from other donors' samples.

The V and J genes are TRBV19 and TRBJ2-5; 7 nucleotides align to TRBD1. With V trimmed by 4 bases and J by 2 bases, 4 bases remained unmatched. The CDR3 has 14 residues. Germline assignment: CDR1 LNHDA and CDR2 SQIVND (reference sequence). CDR3 loop: CASSTRDRQETQYF. The DNA for the CDR3 is TGTGCCAGTAGTACTAGGGACAGACAAGAGACCCAGTACTTC.

This clonotype was detected ten times or more. The rearrangement joins TRBV7-8 to TRBJ1-3, with D possibly matching TRBD1 (6 bases). Trimming left V 8 bases short and J 2 bases short, with 13 bases between. The germline V gene has CDR1 SGHVS and CDR2 FQNEAQ. This CDR3 is built from 14 residues. The CDR3 spells CASGLGGTGNTIYF. CDR3 coding DNA: TGTGCCAGCGGATTGGGGGGCACTGGAAACACCATATATTTT.

The chain has TRBV27 and TRBJ1-2; TRBD1 is a possible D gene (5 bases). Germline CDR1 reads MNHEY; CDR2 reads SMNVEV (reference sequence). CDR3 size: 14 residues. The ends were cut back, 5 bases at V and 7 bases at J, with 17 bases in the middle. CDR3 amino acids: CASSPTQGESGYTF. The CDR3, as DNA: TGTGCCAGCAGTCCCACCCAAGGGGAGTCTGGCTACACCTTC.

This clonotype came up once. The V and J genes are TRBV25-1 and TRBJ1-2; D gene unclear. Germline-derived CDR1 and CDR2 are MGHDK and SYGVNS. Trimming removed 8 bases at V and 2 bases at J, with 6 bases between. This CDR3 has 11 residues. The CDR3 coding sequence is TGTGCCAGCCTCACAAACTATGGCTACACCTTC. Translating gives CASLTNYGYTF.

The CDR3 loop reads CASRPPQRLSYNEQFF. Here the CDR3 DNA reads TGTGCCAGCAGGCCACCTCAGCGCCTGTCCTACAATGAGCAGTTCTTC. The J gene is TRBJ2-1, the V gene TRBV28; D gene unclear. V lost 6 bases and J 1 base, leaving 16 bases between the germline ends. Germline V gene sequence: CDR1 MDHEN, CDR2 SYDVKM. This CDR3 comprises 16 residues.

This clonotype has more than one count but fewer than ten. The CDR3 DNA reads TGTGCCAGCAGTCCCCGGCGCGGGAATGGCAATGAGCAGTTCTTC. Residues: CASSPRRGNGNEQFF. The V call is TRBV2, the J call TRBJ2-1, with D perhaps matching TRBD2 (6 bases). The CDR3 sequence is 15 residues long. V lost 5 bases and J 6 bases, leaving 17 bases between the germline ends. Germline V gene sequence: CDR1 SNHLY, CDR2 FYNNEI.

This chain joins TRBV7-9 and TRBJ1-3; 9 bases are shared with TRBD1. Per germline, CDR1 SEHNR and CDR2 FQNEAQ (reference sequence). The CDR3 length is 16 residues. V lost 3 bases and J lost 3; bases outside the gene matches: 6. The CDR3 loop is CASSFGQGIGGNTIYF. DNA for the CDR3: TGTGCCAGCAGCTTCGGACAGGGGATAGGTGGAAACACCATATATTTT.

The V gene is TRBV9, the J gene TRBJ2-3; tentative D call: TRBD2 (6 bases). With 5 bases removed from V and 0 bases from J, the gap between germline ends came to 13 bases. The CDR3 has 15 residues. Germline V gives CDR1 SGDLS, CDR2 YYNGEE. The CDR3: CASRLEGSSTDTQYF. For the CDR3, the DNA is TGTGCCAGCAGATTGGAGGGGTCTAGCACAGATACGCAGTATTTT.

This chain links TRBV19 with TRBJ2-5; D possibly matches TRBD1 or TRBD2 (5 bases each). Germline V gives CDR1 LNHDA, CDR2 SQIVND (reference sequence). This CDR3 spans 15 amino acids. V was trimmed by 4 bases and J by 2 bases, leaving 14 bases between them. CDR3: CASSTGTRKQETQYF. The CDR3 bases are TGTGCCAGTAGTACCGGGACCAGAAAGCAAGAGACCCAGTACTTC. Using reference TRBV19 and TRBJ2-5 for the parts outside the CDR3, the full variable domain is DGGITQSPKYLFRKEGQNVTLSCEQNLNHDAMYWYRQDPGQGLRLIYYSQIVNDFQKGDIAEGYSVSREKKESFPLTVTSAQKNPTAFYLCASSTGTRKQETQYFGPGTRLLVL.

There are many counts of this clonotype. The V and J genes are TRBV7-4 and TRBJ1-2; TRBD1 matches 10 bases. CDR1 and CDR2 (germline): SGHVT, SQSDAQ. V lost 3 bases, J lost 1 base, and 14 bases stayed unmatched. This CDR3 region has 19 residues. The CDR3 coding sequence is TGTGCCAGCAGCTTCCGAAAGACAGGGGGCTCCCTCCTTAACTATGGCTACACCTTC. It encodes CASSFRKTGGSLLNYGYTF. The full variable domain, in which reference TRBV7-4 and TRBJ1-2 provide the parts outside the CDR3, is GAGVSQSPRYKVAKRGRDVALRCDSISGHVTLYWYRQTLGQGSEVLTYSQSDAQRDKSGRPSGRFSAERPERSVSTLKIQRTEQGDSAVYLCASSFRKTGGSLLNYGYTFGSGTRLTVV.

This clonotype appeared many times. The chain has TRBV7-2 and TRBJ2-1; 9 nucleotides line up with TRBD1. Germline V gene sequence: CDR1 SGHTA, CDR2 FQGNSA. Unmatched junction bases numbered 2, after V lost 1 base and J lost 7 bases. The CDR3 has 14 amino acids. The DNA for the CDR3 is TGTGCCAGCAGCTTAGACAGGGGGCGGAATGAGCAGTTCTTC. This codes for CASSLDRGRNEQFF.

The J gene is TRBJ2-1, the V gene TRBV19; no firm D call. V was trimmed by 4 bases and J by 0 bases, leaving 7 bases between them. CDR1 and CDR2 (germline): LNHDA, SQIVND (reference sequence). The CDR3 loop spans 14 amino acids. The CDR3 spells CASSSVSSYNEQFF. The CDR3 DNA reads as TGTGCCAGTAGTAGCGTTAGCTCCTACAATGAGCAGTTCTTC.

This clonotype was counted a few times. The V and J genes are TRBV19 and TRBJ2-1; 10 bases are shared with TRBD2. Trimming cost V 3 bases and J 5 bases; bases outside gene matches: 13. Germline V gene sequence: CDR1 LNHDA, CDR2 SQIVND (reference sequence). The CDR3 has 18 amino acids. The CDR3 DNA is TGTGCCAGTAGTATGCCGAATGGTAGCGGGAGGAAAAACAATGAGCAGTTCTTC. Encoded protein: CASSMPNGSGRKNNEQFF. The full variable domain, its missing parts supplied by reference TRBV19 and TRBJ2-1, is DGGITQSPKYLFRKEGQNVTLSCEQNLNHDAMYWYRQDPGQGLRLIYYSQIVNDFQKGDIAEGYSVSREKKESFPLTVTSAQKNPTAFYLCASSMPNGSGRKNNEQFFGPGTRLTVL.

This clonotype has a handful of counts. The chain has TRBV7-9 and TRBJ2-2, with 12 bases fitting TRBD1. This CDR3 is built from 15 residues. The junction had 6 bases not matched to a gene; V was cut back by 5 bases and J by 8 bases. Germline assignment: CDR1 SEHNR and CDR2 FQNEAQ (reference sequence). The CDR3 protein is CASSPRDRGPGELFF. Here the CDR3 DNA reads TGTGCCAGCAGCCCCCGGGACAGGGGGCCAGGGGAGCTGTTTTTT.

This clonotype has only a few counts. The J gene is TRBJ2-3, the V gene TRBV6-2 or TRBV6-3; D unresolved. The germline V and J ends were trimmed by 3 bases and 2 bases, with 9 bases remaining between them. This CDR3 has 14 amino acids. Germline loops: CDR1 MNHEY, CDR2 SVGEGT. The CDR3 loop reads CASSYWVYTDTQYF. The CDR3 nucleotides read TGTGCCAGCAGTTATTGGGTATACACAGATACGCAGTATTTT.

J is TRBJ2-1 and V is TRBV4-1; 12 nucleotides match TRBD2. From germline, CDR1 is MGHRA and CDR2 YSYEKL. The V segment lost 3 bases and the J segment 6 bases; nucleotides outside the gene matches: 15. CDR3 length equals 19 residues. In DNA, the CDR3 is TGCGCCAGCAGCCATAGGTATCTCGAGGGGACTAGCGGGCCCAATGAGCAGTTCTTC. Its translation: CASSHRYLEGTSGPNEQFF.

The chain employs TRBV5-5 and TRBJ1-1; D remains ambiguous. Germline V gene data show CDR1 as SGHKS and CDR2 as YYEKEE (reference sequence). The CDR3 totals 14 residues. The V gene lost 4 bases and the J gene lost 1 base, with 11 bases spanning the gap. The CDR3 DNA reads as TGTGCCAGCAGCCAAGGACGGACGAACACTGAAGCTTTCTTT. Translation gives CASSQGRTNTEAFF.

The sample holds a few counts of this clonotype. This sequence joins TRBV7-9 and TRBJ2-1, with TRBD1 as a possible D gene (6 bases). Germline CDR1 is SEHNR and CDR2 is FQNEAQ (reference sequence). The CDR3 sequence is 16 residues long. V dropped 5 bases and J dropped 4 bases, with 18 bases sitting between them. CDR3 loop: CASSLGGLGRYNEQFF. The CDR3 DNA sequence: TGTGCCAGCAGCCTAGGGGGATTAGGTAGATACAATGAGCAGTTCTTC.

The sample holds a few counts of this clonotype. V and J are TRBV7-6 and TRBJ2-5; D ambiguous. This CDR3 spans 14 amino acids. Per germline, CDR1 SGHVS and CDR2 FNYEAQ. The V gene lost 5 bases and the J gene lost 3 bases, with 13 bases spanning the gap. The CDR3 loop is CASSGKDGEETQYF. CDR3 nucleotide sequence: TGTGCCAGCAGCGGAAAAGACGGAGAAGAGACCCAGTACTTC.

This chain links TRBV12-3 or TRBV12-4 with TRBJ2-5, with 10 positions matching TRBD2. V was clipped by 6 bases and J by 2 bases; unmatched bases: 0. The CDR3 length is 13 residues. The CDR3 loop reads CASRTSGQETQYF. In DNA, the CDR3 is TGTGCCAGCAGGACTAGCGGGCAAGAGACCCAGTACTTC.

This sequence joins TRBV4-1 and TRBJ1-5; 10 nucleotides match TRBD1. The V gene end was trimmed by 0 bases and the J gene end by 7 bases; junction bases not matched to a gene: 6. Germline lookup yields CDR1 MGHRA and CDR2 YSYEKL. The length of the CDR3 is 16 residues. CDR3 amino acids: CASSQDRGQGIQPQHF. The CDR3 nucleotides read TGCGCCAGCAGCCAAGATAGGGGACAGGGGATACAGCCCCAGCATTTT.

This clonotype was counted a single time. Here the CDR3 reads CASSLGTSGENIQYF. Here the CDR3 DNA reads TGTGCCAGCAGCTTAGGGACTAGCGGCGAAAACATTCAGTACTTC. The chain is built from TRBV9 and TRBJ2-4, with TRBD2 identical over 11 bases. CDR3 size: 15 residues. V shed 4 bases, J shed 5 bases, and the junction held 5 bases outside the gene matches. Per germline, CDR1 SGDLS and CDR2 YYNGEE. The full variable domain, completed using reference TRBV9 and TRBJ2-4, is DSGVTQTPKHLITATGQRVTLRCSPRSGDLSVYWYQQSLDQGLQFLIQYYNGEERAKGNILERFSAQQFPDLHSELNLSSLELGDSALYFCASSLGTSGENIQYFGAGTRLSVL.

This clonotype was picked up many times. This rearrangement joins TRBV7-2 to TRBJ1-5, with D perhaps TRBD1 (5 bases). This CDR3 is 17 amino acids long. Germline CDR1 and CDR2: SGHTA and FQGNSA. V lost 5 bases to trimming and J lost 1 base, with 18 bases between them. CDR3 DNA: TGTGCCAGCAGCGCGATTTTCGGGGGAGTGAGCAATCAGCCCCAGCATTTT. Protein product: CASSAIFGGVSNQPQHF.

In its sample, this clonotype was seen many times. The gene calls are TRBV7-2 and TRBJ2-3; D ambiguous. Deletions cut 2 bases from V and 2 bases from J, with 23 bases between. The germline gives CDR1 SGHTA, CDR2 FQGNSA. The CDR3 loop spans 19 amino acids. In nucleotides, the CDR3 is TGTGCCAGCAGCTTAAAACCACCCAAGCGACGCCTTAACACAGATACGCAGTATTTT. Translating it yields CASSLKPPKRRLNTDTQYF.

This clonotype was recorded a few times. CDR3: CAISTGLTGLGNIQYF. Here the CDR3 DNA reads TGTGCCATCAGCACGGGCCTGACAGGTTTGGGAAACATTCAGTACTTC. This chain connects TRBV10-3 to TRBJ2-4, with D possibly matching TRBD1 (6 bases). The CDR3 contains 16 residues. The germline V and J ends were trimmed by 6 bases and 6 bases, with 21 bases remaining between them. CDR1 is ENHRY, CDR2 SYGVKD, per germline.

The V call is TRBV7-9, the J call TRBJ2-3; tentatively, D is TRBD2 (7 bases). The CDR3 is 16 residues long. Germline-derived CDR1 and CDR2 are SEHNR and FQNEAQ (reference sequence). With 5 bases removed from V and 1 base from J, the gap between germline ends came to 16 bases. CDR3 in DNA: TGTGCCAGCAGCCCCCAAGGGGGGGGCCGCACAGATACGCAGTATTTT. It codes for CASSPQGGGRTDTQYF.

This clonotype was recorded a few times. The V call is TRBV9, the J call TRBJ2-5, with 7 bases fitting TRBD2. The length of the CDR3 is 16 residues. J was trimmed by 2 bases and V by 0 bases; bases with no gene match: 7. Germline lookup yields CDR1 SGDLS and CDR2 YYNGEE. CDR3 nucleotide sequence: TGTGCCAGCAGCGTAGGGACTAGTAGGGGACAAGAGACCCAGTACTTC. This translates into CASSVGTSRGQETQYF.

This clonotype showed up just a few times. As DNA, the CDR3 is TGCAGTGCCACCCTAGCGGGAGGCCCCCACTACACAGATACGCAGTATTTT. This translates into CSATLAGGPHYTDTQYF. The chain couples TRBV20-1 to TRBJ2-3; TRBD2 aligns across 11 bases. CDR1 and CDR2 (germline): DFQATT, SNEGSKA (reference sequence). V was pared by 6 bases and J by 2 bases, with 13 bases of the junction left unmatched. The CDR3 sequence is 17 residues long.

A single count supports this clonotype. The chain links TRBV6-1 to TRBJ2-3; a possible D gene is TRBD2 (6 bases). V lost 6 bases, J lost 5 bases, and 18 bases lay in between. CDR1 is MNHNS and CDR2 is SASEGT in the germline V gene. The CDR3 is 15 residues long. The CDR3 DNA sequence: TGTGCCAGCAGCGCCGACGGACCCGGGGGAGATACGCAGTATTTT. It is translated as CASSADGPGGDTQYF.

The V and J genes are TRBV11-2 and TRBJ2-2, with D possibly TRBD1 on 5 matching bases. V lost 5 bases to trimming and J lost 3 bases, with 13 bases between them. CDR3 length equals 15 residues. Germline V gene lookup returns CDR1 SGHAT and CDR2 FQNNGV. CDR3: CASSPVQGYTGELFF. DNA for the CDR3: TGTGCCAGCAGCCCCGTGCAGGGTTACACCGGGGAGCTGTTTTTT. The variable domain in full, completed from reference TRBV11-2 and TRBJ2-2, reads EAGVAQSPRYKIIEKRQSVAFWCNPISGHATLYWYQQILGQGPKLLIQFQNNGVVDDSQLPKDRFSAERLKGVDSTLKIQPAKLEDSAVYLCASSPVQGYTGELFFGEGSRLTVL.

In its sample, this clonotype was seen a few times. A much bigger clone sits one base away, suggesting this may be a read error. The V and J genes are TRBV7-2 and TRBJ2-3; D gene ambiguous. From germline, CDR1 is SGHTA and CDR2 FQGNSA. CDR3 size: 11 residues. V lost 6 bases and J lost 2, with 3 bases in between. DNA for the CDR3: TGTGCCAGCAGGTTCACAGATACGCAGTATTTT. As protein: CASRFTDTQYF. The variable domain in full, completed from reference TRBV7-2 and TRBJ2-3, reads GAGVSQSPSNKVTEKGKDVELRCDPISGHTALYWYRQSLGQGLEFLIYFQGNSAPDKSGLPSDRFSAERTGGSVSTLTIQRTQQEDSAVYLCASRFTDTQYFGPGTRLTVL.